The subject of this entry is one T cell receptor (beta chain). Its antigen is currently unknown. TCRdb's table, derived via immunoSEQ multiplex PCR, lists solely in-frame clones and lacks some. The sample lists tens of thousands of clones; under 95% were seen once. These data are taken from a study of OX40 agonist ivuxolimab in advanced cancers. About the research overall: The patients' treatment was ivuxolimab, an agonistic anti-OX40 (CD134) antibody.

The study, taken as a whole, reports: The study found that CD8+ T cells averaged more expanded clones than CD4+.

Autoimmune disease history or systemic immunosuppression was exclusionary. V was pared by 2 bases and J by 5 bases, with 7 bases of the junction left unmatched. The germline V gene has CDR1 SEHNR and CDR2 FQNEAQ (reference sequence). The CDR3 runs to 16 residues. The sequencing used CD4+ or CD8+ T cells sorted from blood, collected in a trial of the OX40 agonist ivuxolimab. The rearrangement joins TRBV7-9 to TRBJ2-1, with 9 bases aligning to TRBD2. This sequence was found in an adult with an advanced solid tumor such as melanoma, head and neck, liver or kidney cancer. This chain's CDR3 is CASSLTERGVHNEQFF. The CDR3 coding sequence is TGTGCCAGCAGCTTAACGGAGCGGGGGGTACACAATGAGCAGTTCTTC.